This is a list of T cell receptor beta chains from one sample in a study of blood T cell repertoires in COVID-19. Produced via immunoSEQ multiplex PCR; TCRdb's table is partial and in-frame only. The table shows around 330,000 clones, with around 89% occurring only once. Specimen: peripheral blood. These receptors were obtained from a woman aged 45-59 years with active or convalescent COVID-19. The CDR3 runs from the conserved cysteine through the conserved F or W. A D gene is named only where the DNA matches it firmly. Clone size is shown for a subset of rows, as once, few, many or a class of expanded clone.

.,14,TRBV27,TRBJ1-2,.,CASSLSPVNYGYTF,TGTGCCAGCAGTTTATCGCCGGTTAACTATGGCTACACCTTC
TRBD1,15,TRBV27,TRBJ1-1,.,CASSFLQGLNTEAFF,TGTGCCAGCAGTTTCTTACAGGGGTTGAACACTGAAGCTTTCTTT
TRBD2,16,TRBV7-7,TRBJ2-1,.,CASSLTSGSINNEQFF,TGTGCTAGCAGCTTAACTAGCGGGAGTATCAACAATGAGCAGTTCTTC
.,16,TRBV9,TRBJ1-1,once,CASIPPARGGGTEAFF,TGTGCCAGCATTCCCCCCGCAAGGGGGGGAGGCACTGAAGCTTTCTTT
TRBD1,15,TRBV6-5,TRBJ1-3,.,CASSRTGSRGNTIYF,TGTGCCAGCAGCAGGACAGGGTCGAGGGGAAACACCATATATTTT
TRBD2,19,TRBV3-1/TRBV3-2,TRBJ2-7,.,CASSQLPTSGGPVAYEQYF,TGTGCCAGCAGCCAACTCCCGACTAGCGGGGGACCTGTCGCCTACGAGCAGTACTTC
.,16,TRBV15,TRBJ2-7,.,CATSRGSQGRLGEQYF,TGTGCCACCAGCAGAGGGTCACAAGGGAGGTTAGGCGAGCAGTACTTC
.,15,TRBV6-5,TRBJ2-7,.,CASSYGDTLRLEQYF,TGTGCCAGCAGTTATGGGGACACCCTCAGGCTCGAGCAGTACTTC
.,15,TRBV7-3,TRBJ2-1,.,CASSRPDLVSNEQFF,TGTGCCAGCAGCCGGCCCGATCTAGTCTCCAATGAGCAGTTCTTC
.,12,TRBV19,TRBJ2-1,.,CATRTSHNEQFF,TGTGCCACCCGAACTAGCCACAATGAGCAGTTCTTC
.,13,TRBV18,TRBJ1-1,.,CASSQDSNTEAFF,TGTGCCAGCTCTCAGGACTCGAACACTGAAGCTTTCTTT
TRBD2,16,TRBV29-1,TRBJ2-3,.,CSVARGLAGRTDTQYF,TGCAGCGTTGCCCGGGGACTAGCGGGGAGGACAGATACGCAGTATTTT
TRBD1,18,TRBV14,TRBJ2-1,.,CASSRRPGQGRSYNEQFF,TGTGCCAGCAGCCGTCGACCGGGACAGGGGAGATCCTACAATGAGCAGTTCTTC
.,17,TRBV20-1,TRBJ1-5,.,CSASPRGGPFINQPQHF,TGCAGTGCTAGTCCCCGGGGGGGCCCCTTTATCAATCAGCCCCAGCATTTT
.,15,TRBV27,TRBJ1-2,once,CASYSAGIESGGYTF,TGTGCCAGCTATTCTGCGGGTATTGAGAGTGGCGGCTACACCTTC
TRBD2,15,TRBV27,TRBJ2-2,.,CASSFAGTSTGELFF,TGTGCCAGCAGTTTCGCCGGGACTAGCACCGGGGAGCTGTTTTTT
.,12,TRBV14,TRBJ2-1,.,CASSPLGRLQFF,TGTGCCAGCAGCCCTCTAGGTAGATTGCAGTTCTTC
.,14,TRBV5-4,TRBJ2-5,.,CASSLGQRQETQYF,TGTGCCAGCAGCTTGGGACAGAGACAAGAGACCCAGTACTTC
.,16,TRBV10-3,TRBJ2-7,.,CAISGETGVSSYEQYF,TGTGCCATCAGTGGGGAGACAGGCGTTAGTTCCTACGAGCAGTACTTC
TRBD2,17,TRBV4-2,TRBJ2-2,once,CASSQAGGGRATGELFF,TGTGCCAGCAGCCAAGCAGGTGGCGGGAGGGCGACCGGGGAGCTGTTTTTT
.,12,TRBV12-3/TRBV12-4,TRBJ1-1,.,CASSFRGTEAFF,TGTGCCAGCAGTTTCAGGGGCACTGAAGCTTTCTTT
.,14,TRBV2,TRBJ1-3,few,CASSAAGTRNTIYF,TGTGCCAGCAGTGCTGCCGGGACAAGAAACACCATATATTTT
.,14,TRBV5-4,TRBJ2-2,.,CASSLEQEAGELFF,TGTGCCAGCAGCTTGGAACAGGAAGCCGGGGAGCTGTTTTTT
TRBD1,13,TRBV12-3/TRBV12-4,TRBJ2-4,.,CATNRGSSNIQYF,TGTGCTACCAACAGGGGGAGCTCGAACATTCAGTACTTC
.,13,TRBV4-2,TRBJ2-1,.,CASSHRLDNEQFF,TGTGCCAGCAGCCACCGGTTAGACAATGAGCAGTTCTTC
.,15,TRBV4-1,TRBJ2-7,.,CASSQVRTEVYEQYF,TGCGCCAGCAGCCAAGTCCGGACAGAGGTATACGAGCAGTACTTC
.,15,TRBV9,TRBJ2-5,.,CASSVVGDSRETQYF,TGTGCCAGCAGCGTAGTCGGGGATTCGAGAGAGACCCAGTACTTC
.,11,TRBV6-2/TRBV6-3,TRBJ2-5,few,CASSNGETQYF,TGTGCCAGCAGCAACGGGGAGACCCAGTACTTC
TRBD1,15,TRBV6-5,TRBJ2-6,.,CASIPGGSGANVLTF,TGTGCCAGTATCCCAGGGGGTTCTGGGGCCAACGTCCTGACTTTC
.,14,TRBV28,TRBJ1-1,.,CASSLFTGNTEAFF,TGTGCCAGCAGTTTATTCACGGGGAACACTGAAGCTTTCTTT
.,12,TRBV27,TRBJ2-3,.,CASSSYTDTQYF,TGTGCCAGCAGTTCCTACACAGATACGCAGTATTTT
.,15,TRBV4-3,TRBJ2-1,.,CASSQVGQGYNEQFF,TGCGCCAGCAGCCAAGTCGGTCAGGGCTACAATGAGCAGTTCTTC
.,14,TRBV4-1,TRBJ2-7,once,CASSQDDSTYEQYF,TGCGCCAGCAGCCAAGATGACAGCACCTACGAGCAGTACTTC
.,12,TRBV7-8,TRBJ1-2,.,CASSLGGRGYTF,TGTGCCAGCAGCTTAGGAGGTCGGGGCTACACCTTC
.,22,TRBV13,TRBJ2-7,once,CASSLAFVWASAHKDNSYEQYF,TGTGCCAGCAGCTTAGCTTTCGTTTGGGCTAGCGCCCATAAAGACAACTCCTACGAGCAGTACTTC
TRBD2,15,TRBV5-1,TRBJ2-1,.,CASSSTSLSYNEQFF,TGCGCCAGCAGCTCGACTAGCCTCTCCTACAATGAGCAGTTCTTC
.,15,TRBV20-1,TRBJ2-3,.,CSASISGYSTDTQYF,TGCAGTGCTAGTATTAGCGGATATAGCACAGATACGCAGTATTTT
.,13,TRBV13,TRBJ1-5,.,CASSGFGEQPQHF,TGTGCCAGCAGCGGGTTCGGGGAACAGCCCCAGCATTTT
TRBD1,15,TRBV11-2,TRBJ2-2,.,CASSPDRANTGELFF,TGTGCCAGCAGCCCCGACAGGGCCAACACCGGGGAGCTGTTTTTT
TRBD2,15,TRBV6-5,TRBJ2-3,.,CASSQGLALADTQYF,TGTGCCAGCAGCCAGGGACTAGCTTTGGCAGATACGCAGTATTTT
.,15,TRBV15,TRBJ1-1,.,CATSPGGRWNTEAFF,TGTGCCACCAGCCCCGGAGGTAGGTGGAACACTGAAGCTTTCTTT
.,15,TRBV5-1,TRBJ2-1,.,CASSLRSKEADEQFF,TGCGCCAGCAGCTTGCGGTCCAAAGAGGCGGATGAGCAGTTCTTC
TRBD1,14,TRBV3-1/TRBV3-2,TRBJ1-5,.,CASSRGQGDQPQHF,TGTGCCAGCAGCCGAGGACAGGGTGATCAGCCCCAGCATTTT
.,16,TRBV5-1,TRBJ2-2,.,CASRGSSLGGTGELFF,TGCGCCAGCAGAGGTTCCAGTCTGGGGGGTACCGGGGAGCTGTTTTTT
.,14,TRBV6-5,TRBJ2-6,.,CASIRTVGANVLTF,TGTGCCAGCATTAGGACAGTGGGGGCCAACGTCCTGACTTTC
.,17,TRBV5-1,TRBJ2-3,.,CASSLGRPNRGTDTQYF,TGCGCCAGCAGCTTGGGCCGGCCGAATCGGGGCACAGATACGCAGTATTTT
.,15,TRBV7-9,TRBJ1-1,many,CASSLVGLQVTEAFF,TGTGCCAGCAGCTTAGTGGGGTTACAGGTCACTGAAGCTTTCTTT
TRBD1,15,TRBV5-1,TRBJ1-2,.,CASSSTGEPNYGYTF,TGCGCCAGCAGCAGTACAGGGGAACCCAACTATGGCTACACCTTC
.,20,TRBV3-1/TRBV3-2,TRBJ1-5,.,CASRTNPQTEKTFGNQPQHF,TGTGCCAGCAGGACAAATCCTCAGACAGAGAAAACTTTTGGCAATCAGCCCCAGCATTTT
.,15,TRBV28,TRBJ2-1,.,CASSFPDSYRNEQFF,TGTGCCAGCAGTTTCCCCGACAGTTACAGGAATGAGCAGTTCTTC
TRBD2,14,TRBV27,TRBJ2-1,.,CASNQGLASHEQFF,TGTGCCAGCAATCAGGGACTAGCGTCGCATGAGCAGTTCTTC
TRBD2,15,TRBV18,TRBJ2-1,.,CASSPPGGAYNEQFF,TGTGCCAGCTCACCACCCGGGGGGGCTTACAATGAGCAGTTCTTC
TRBD2,14,TRBV19,TRBJ2-2,.,CASSPAGGTGELFF,TGTGCCAGTAGTCCAGCGGGAGGAACCGGGGAGCTGTTTTTT
.,12,TRBV19,TRBJ1-2,.,CASSKTMGRYTF,TGTGCCAGTAGCAAAACCATGGGGCGCTACACCTTC
TRBD2,18,TRBV10-3,TRBJ2-7,.,CAISESSRGTSGSYEQYF,TGTGCCATCAGTGAGTCGAGTAGGGGCACTAGCGGGAGTTACGAGCAGTACTTC
TRBD1,14,TRBV7-8,TRBJ2-7,.,CASSSTGSSYEQYF,TGTGCCAGCAGCTCGACAGGGAGCTCCTACGAGCAGTACTTC
TRBD2,16,TRBV11-2,TRBJ2-3,.,CASSPGTSGFTDTQYF,TGTGCCAGCAGCCCCGGGACTAGCGGTTTCACAGATACGCAGTATTTT
TRBD2,17,TRBV6-4,TRBJ2-3,.,CASKLKLSGRGSDTQYF,TGTGCCAGCAAACTGAAACTTAGCGGGAGGGGCTCAGATACGCAGTATTTT
TRBD2,16,TRBV4-2,TRBJ2-2,.,CASSPLAGGNSGELFF,TGTGCCAGCAGCCCCTTAGCGGGGGGGAACAGCGGGGAGCTGTTTTTT